This T cell receptor beta chain was profiled in a study of shared clonotypes between healthy human individuals. Across the study: Contributing individuals were a couple of females and a few males aged 18 to 49.

Trimming stripped 6 bases from V and 0 bases from J, with 12 bases between. CDR3 length equals 15 residues. CDR1 is LNHDA and CDR2 is SQIVND in the germline V gene (reference sequence). Donors, healthy HIV-negative adults, lacked recent acute infections or vaccinations. Produced via immunoSEQ multiplex PCR; TCRdb's table is partial and in-frame only. The table includes about 460,000 clones, 77% detected once. The receptor was isolated from a middle-aged woman in good health. Some clones in this sample may be carry-over from other donors' samples. Sequencing input: PBMCs. The rearrangement joins TRBV19 to TRBJ1-5, with a tentative D call TRBD1 (5 bases). CDR3 DNA: TGTGCCAGTAGAGAGGGGTACCTTAGCAATCAGCCCCAGCATTTT. Protein: CASREGYLSNQPQHF.